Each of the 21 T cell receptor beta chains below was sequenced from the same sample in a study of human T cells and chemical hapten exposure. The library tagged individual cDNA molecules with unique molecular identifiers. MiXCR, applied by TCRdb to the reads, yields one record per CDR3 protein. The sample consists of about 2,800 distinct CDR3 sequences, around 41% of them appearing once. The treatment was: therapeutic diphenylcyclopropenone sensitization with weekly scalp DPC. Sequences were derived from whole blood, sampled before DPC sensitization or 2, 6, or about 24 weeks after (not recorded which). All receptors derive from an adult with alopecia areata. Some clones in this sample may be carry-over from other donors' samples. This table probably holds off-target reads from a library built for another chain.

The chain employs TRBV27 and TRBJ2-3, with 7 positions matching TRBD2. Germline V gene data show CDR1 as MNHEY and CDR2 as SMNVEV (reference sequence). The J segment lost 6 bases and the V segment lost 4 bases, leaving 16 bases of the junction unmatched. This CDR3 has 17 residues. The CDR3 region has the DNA TGTGCCAGCAGTTCCGGGAAGGGGAGGGCCAGTTCGGATACGCAGTATTTT. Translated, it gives CASSSGKGRASSDTQYF.

CDR3 amino acids: CASSPRLELNTGELFF. The CDR3 DNA reads as TGTGCCAGCTCACCTCGACTAGAATTGAACACCGGGGAGCTGTTTTTT. This chain connects TRBV18 to TRBJ2-2, with D possibly TRBD2 on 6 matching bases. CDR1 and CDR2 (germline): KGHSH, LQKENI. Trimming pared 3 bases from V and 1 base from J, leaving 12 bases between. This CDR3 has 16 amino acids.

The CDR3 nucleotides are TGTGCCAGCAGCCAAGGCGGGACAGGGAGCTCCTACGAGCAGTACTTC. Translation gives CASSQGGTGSSYEQYF. This chain connects TRBV4-2 to TRBJ2-7, with 9 bases lining up with TRBD1. Germline V gene lookup returns CDR1 LGHNA and CDR2 YNFKEQ. J gave up 0 bases and V 1 base, and 4 bases lay outside the gene matches. CDR3 length equals 16 residues.

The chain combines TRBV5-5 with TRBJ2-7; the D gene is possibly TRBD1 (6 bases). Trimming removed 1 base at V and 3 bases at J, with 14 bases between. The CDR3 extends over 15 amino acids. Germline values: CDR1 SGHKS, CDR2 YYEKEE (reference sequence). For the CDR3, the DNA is TGTGCCAGCAGCTTGTCAGGGGCCCTCAACTACGAGCAGTACTTC. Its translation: CASSLSGALNYEQYF.

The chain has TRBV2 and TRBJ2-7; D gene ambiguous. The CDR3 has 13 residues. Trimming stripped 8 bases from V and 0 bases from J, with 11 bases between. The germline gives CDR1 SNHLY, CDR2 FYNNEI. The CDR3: CASSDGNSYEQYF. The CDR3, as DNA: TGTGCCAGCTCGGACGGCAACTCCTACGAGCAGTACTTC.

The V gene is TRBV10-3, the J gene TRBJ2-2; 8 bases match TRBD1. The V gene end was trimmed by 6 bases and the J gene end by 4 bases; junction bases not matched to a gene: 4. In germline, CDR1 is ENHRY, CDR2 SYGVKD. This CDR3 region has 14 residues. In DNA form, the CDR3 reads TGTGCCATCAGCCCCGACAGGGGCACCGGGGAGCTGTTTTTT. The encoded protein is CAISPDRGTGELFF.

The chain's CDR3 is CASSLEGPETQYF. For the CDR3, the DNA is TGTGCCAGCAGTTTAGAGGGTCCGGAGACCCAGTACTTC. The gene calls are TRBV28 and TRBJ2-5; D is perhaps TRBD2 (5 bases). The CDR3 runs 13 residues. V lost 2 bases, J lost 5 bases, and 9 bases lay in between. Per the germline V gene, CDR1 is MDHEN and CDR2 is SYDVKM. Supplemented by reference TRBV28 and TRBJ2-5, the full variable domain reads DVKVTQSSRYLVKRTGEKVFLECVQDMDHENMFWYRQDPGLGLRLIYFSYDVKMKEKGDIPEGYSVSREKKERFSLILESASTNQTSMYLCASSLEGPETQYFGPGTRLLVL.

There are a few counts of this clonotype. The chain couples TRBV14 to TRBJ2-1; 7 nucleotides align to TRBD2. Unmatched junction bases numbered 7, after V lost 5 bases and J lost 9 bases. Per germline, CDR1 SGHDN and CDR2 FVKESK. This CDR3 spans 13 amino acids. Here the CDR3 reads CASSLQSGAEQFF. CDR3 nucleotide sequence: TGTGCCAGCAGCTTACAAAGCGGGGCTGAGCAGTTCTTC. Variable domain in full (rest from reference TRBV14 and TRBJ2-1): EAGVTQFPSHSVIEKGQTVTLRCDPISGHDNLYWYRRVMGKEIKFLLHFVKESKQDESGMPNNRFLAERTGGTYSTLKVQPAELEDSGVYFCASSLQSGAEQFFGPGTRLTVL.

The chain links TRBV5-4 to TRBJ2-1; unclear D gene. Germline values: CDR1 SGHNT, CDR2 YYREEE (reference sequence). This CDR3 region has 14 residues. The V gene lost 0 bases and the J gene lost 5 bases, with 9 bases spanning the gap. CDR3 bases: TGTGCCAGCAGCTTGGAGTTCCCCCACAATGAGCAGTTCTTC. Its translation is CASSLEFPHNEQFF.

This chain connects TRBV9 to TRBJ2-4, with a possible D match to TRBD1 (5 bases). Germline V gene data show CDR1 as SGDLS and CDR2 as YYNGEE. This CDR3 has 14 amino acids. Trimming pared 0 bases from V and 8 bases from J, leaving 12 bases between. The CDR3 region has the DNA TGTGCCAGCAGCGTAGAGGGCAGGGTTGACATTCAGTACTTC. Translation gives CASSVEGRVDIQYF.

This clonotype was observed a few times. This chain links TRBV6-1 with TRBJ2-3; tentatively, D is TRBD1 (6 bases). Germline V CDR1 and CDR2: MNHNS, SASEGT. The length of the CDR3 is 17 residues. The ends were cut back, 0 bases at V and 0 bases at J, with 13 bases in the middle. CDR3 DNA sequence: TGTGCCAGCAGTGAAGCAGGGACAATGAGAAGCACAGATACGCAGTATTTT. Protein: CASSEAGTMRSTDTQYF.

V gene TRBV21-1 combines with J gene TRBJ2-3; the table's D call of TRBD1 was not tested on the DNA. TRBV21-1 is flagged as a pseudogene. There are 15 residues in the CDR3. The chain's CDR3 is CASSRGQVGTDTQYF. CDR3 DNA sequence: TGTGCCAGCAGCAGAGGACAGGTCGGGACAGATACGCAGTATTTT.

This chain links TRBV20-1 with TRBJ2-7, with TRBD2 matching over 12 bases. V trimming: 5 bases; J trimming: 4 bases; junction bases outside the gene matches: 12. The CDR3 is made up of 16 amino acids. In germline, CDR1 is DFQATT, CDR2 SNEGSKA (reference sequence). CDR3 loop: CSAPNWASGRGYEQYF. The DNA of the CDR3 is TGCAGTGCTCCTAATTGGGCTAGCGGGAGGGGGTACGAGCAGTACTTC.

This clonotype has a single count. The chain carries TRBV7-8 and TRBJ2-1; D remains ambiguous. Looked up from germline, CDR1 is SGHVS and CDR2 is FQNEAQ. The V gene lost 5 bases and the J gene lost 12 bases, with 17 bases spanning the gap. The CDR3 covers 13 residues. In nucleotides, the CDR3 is TGTGCCAGCAGCGACGGATCTCTTGGTGGGCAGTTCTTC. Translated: CASSDGSLGGQFF.

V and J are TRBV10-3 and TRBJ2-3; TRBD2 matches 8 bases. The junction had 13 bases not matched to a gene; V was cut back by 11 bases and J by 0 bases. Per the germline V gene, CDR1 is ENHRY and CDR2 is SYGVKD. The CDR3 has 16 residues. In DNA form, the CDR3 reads TGTGCCGCGGGAGGCCGGGGGGGCCCTAGCACAGATACGCAGTATTTT. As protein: CAAGGRGGPSTDTQYF.

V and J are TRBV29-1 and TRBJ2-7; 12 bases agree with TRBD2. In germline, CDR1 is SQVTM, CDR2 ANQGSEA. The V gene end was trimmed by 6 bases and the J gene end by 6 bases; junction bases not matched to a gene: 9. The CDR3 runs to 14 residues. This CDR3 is CSVLGLAGRVEQYF. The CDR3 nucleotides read TGCAGCGTCCTCGGACTAGCGGGACGAGTCGAGCAGTACTTC.

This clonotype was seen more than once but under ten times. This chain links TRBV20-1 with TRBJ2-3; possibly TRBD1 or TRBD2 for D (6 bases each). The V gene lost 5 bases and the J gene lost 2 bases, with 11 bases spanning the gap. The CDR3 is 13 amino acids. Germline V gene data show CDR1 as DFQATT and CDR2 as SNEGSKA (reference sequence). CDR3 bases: TGCAGTGCTCCGGGGGCACTCACAGATACGCAGTATTTT. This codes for CSAPGALTDTQYF.

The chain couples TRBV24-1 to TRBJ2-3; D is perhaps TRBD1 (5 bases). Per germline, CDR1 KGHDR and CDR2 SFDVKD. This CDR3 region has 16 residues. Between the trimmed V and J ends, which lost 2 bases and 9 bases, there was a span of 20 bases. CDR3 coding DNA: TGTGCCACCAGTGATTCAGGGAAGTCCCACCCACGGACGCAGTATTTT. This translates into CATSDSGKSHPRTQYF.

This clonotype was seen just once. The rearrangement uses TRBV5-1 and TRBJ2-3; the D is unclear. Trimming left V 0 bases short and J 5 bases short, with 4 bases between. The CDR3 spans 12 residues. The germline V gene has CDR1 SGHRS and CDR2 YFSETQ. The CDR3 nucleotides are TGCGCCAGCAGCTTGGGAGAAGATACGCAGTATTTT. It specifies CASSLGEDTQYF.

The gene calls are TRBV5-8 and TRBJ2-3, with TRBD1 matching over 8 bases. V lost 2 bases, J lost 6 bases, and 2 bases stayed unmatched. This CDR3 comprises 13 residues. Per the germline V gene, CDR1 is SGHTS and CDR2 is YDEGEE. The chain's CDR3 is CASSLRTGDTQYF. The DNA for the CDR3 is TGTGCCAGCAGCTTAAGGACAGGGGATACGCAGTATTTT.

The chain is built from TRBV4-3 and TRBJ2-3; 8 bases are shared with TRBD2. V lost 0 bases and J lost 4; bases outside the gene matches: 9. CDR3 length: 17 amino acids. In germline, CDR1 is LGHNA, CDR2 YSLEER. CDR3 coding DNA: TGCGCCAGCAGCCAAGATAGGCTTAGCGGGGCCGCAGATACGCAGTATTTT. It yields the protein CASSQDRLSGAADTQYF.